This is a list of T cell receptor beta chains from one sample in a study of cytomegalovirus exposure and HLA in healthy donors. Sequencing used immunoSEQ multiplex PCR; TCRdb keeps in-frame clones, though not all of them. The sample contains fewer than 150,000 clones, 80% of which appear only once. Sample: PBMCs. All receptors derive from a man aged 40-50 years in good health and CMV-seronegative. Both conserved end residues are part of each CDR3. Clone size is not always given. Where it is, it says once, few, many or a class for expanded clones.

v_call	j_call	clone_size	cdr3_aa
TRBV27	TRBJ1-5	NA	CASSEADSNQPQHF
TRBV6-1	TRBJ1-1	few	CASSELGGQVAFF
TRBV7-9	TRBJ2-3	NA	CASSFPRTGSTDTQYF
TRBV5-6	TRBJ2-2	NA	CASSWDSPGTGELFF
TRBV5-1	TRBJ2-5	NA	CASSPPEAGGQETQYF
TRBV11-2	TRBJ2-3	NA	CASSLSGGRASSTDTQYF
TRBV5-1	TRBJ2-3	NA	CASSGGQEGSTDTQYF
TRBV11-3	TRBJ2-1	NA	CASSPRAYNEQFF
TRBV6-5	TRBJ1-5	NA	CASSGQGAGQPQHF
TRBV10-3	TRBJ2-5	NA	CAISESQQGKETQYF
TRBV6-6	TRBJ2-5	once	CASSLPPQETQYF
TRBV7-2	TRBJ1-1	NA	CASSLRTGAEMTTNTEAFF
TRBV6-1	TRBJ1-1	once	CASSVTGGTEAFF
TRBV18	TRBJ2-3	NA	CASSRRDTTDTQYF
TRBV9	TRBJ2-6	NA	CASSVGGGLAGGANVLTF
TRBV28	TRBJ2-5	few	CASRKSGAHPTQYF
TRBV9	TRBJ1-4	NA	CASSVRGLGSEKLFF
TRBV30	TRBJ2-1	NA	CAWSGTSPQHNEQFF
TRBV6-1	TRBJ1-5	NA	CASRSSGSNQPQHF
TRBV4-1	TRBJ2-7	NA	CASSQGLAGGPSYEQYF
TRBV12-5	TRBJ1-1	NA	CASGPELNTEAFF
TRBV5-1	TRBJ2-1	NA	CASNPSSGSSYNEQFF
TRBV28	TRBJ1-2	NA	CASSLAPGMFYGYTF
TRBV7-9	TRBJ1-2	NA	CASSGTTYGYTF
TRBV27	TRBJ2-5	few	CASRAQGLGETQYF
TRBV5-1	TRBJ1-6	once	CASSTYGGSPLHF
TRBV5-1	TRBJ2-3	NA	CASSLEEGGSSTDTQYF
TRBV28	TRBJ1-5	few	CASSPKGGGNQPQHF
TRBV5-1	TRBJ2-3	NA	CASSFGSGSTDTQYF
TRBV5-1	TRBJ2-3	NA	CASSFSGSTDTQYF
TRBV5-1	TRBJ2-7	NA	CASSLAGGTLYEQYF
TRBV28	TRBJ1-2	NA	CASSAGFFYGYTF
TRBV18	TRBJ1-5	NA	CASSLSGTGDQPQHF
TRBV7-2	TRBJ1-1	NA	CASSLFRGGNTEAFF
TRBV10-2	TRBJ2-7	once	CASSEQAYEQYF
TRBV2	TRBJ2-3	NA	CASSASPSTDTQYF
TRBV11-2	TRBJ1-1	NA	CASRTGTEAFF
TRBV7-9	TRBJ2-7	NA	CASSLGTGLYEQYF
TRBV12-2	TRBJ1-2	NA	CASRLEQGPNYGYTF
TRBV30	TRBJ1-3	NA	CAWKVAGTGNTIYF
TRBV18	TRBJ1-5	NA	CASSPDTSNQPQHF
TRBV5-1	TRBJ2-6	NA	CASTPPTGANSGANVLTF
TRBV14	TRBJ2-5	NA	CASSPSGETQYF
TRBV5-1	TRBJ2-5	once	CASSLAGGRQETQYF
TRBV5-1	TRBJ1-6	NA	CASSPSTMGTGTGSPLHF
TRBV15	TRBJ1-2	NA	CATSRDLAANGYTF
TRBV5-4	TRBJ1-1	NA	CASSLGGEGKAFF
TRBV2	TRBJ2-5	NA	CASSETRNLGTQYF
TRBV27	TRBJ1-3	once	CASSYRGGSGNTIYF
TRBV6-1	TRBJ1-1	NA	CASSEAGRRPNTEAFF
TRBV19	TRBJ1-5	NA	CASSIDQASNQPQHF
TRBV20-1	TRBJ1-4	NA	CSVRGTEKLFF
TRBV2	TRBJ1-6	NA	CASSVEGGQGYNSPLHF
TRBV19	TRBJ1-5	NA	CASSIRGSNQPQHF
TRBV18	TRBJ2-5	NA	CASSPSGQGQETQYF